The 24 T cell receptor beta chains below all came from one sample that was sequenced in a study of T cell repertoires in cytomegalovirus infection. One entry per CDR3 protein, called by TCRdb with MiXCR from the reads. In the table there are 50,000 or so distinct CDR3 sequences, under 20% of which are singletons. These receptors lack a known antigen. Sequenced material: CD8+ T cells from cultured PBMCs, taken from culture after CMV antigen stimulation. The receptors come from a human donor in good health (CMV status not recorded). Some clones in this sample may be carry-over from other donors' samples.

This clonotype was seen ten or more times. This sequence joins TRBV6-1 and TRBJ1-1; D is ambiguous. Trimming left V 6 bases short and J 4 bases short, with 21 bases between. Looked up from germline, CDR1 is MNHNS and CDR2 is SASEGT. This CDR3 region has 16 residues. CDR3 sequence: CASSRSPLSEGTEAFF. CDR3 DNA: TGTGCCAGCAGCCGATCTCCATTATCGGAGGGCACTGAAGCTTTCTTT.

This clonotype came up a few times. The chain employs TRBV5-4 and TRBJ2-2, with 8 positions matching TRBD1. The CDR3 is made up of 15 amino acids. V trimming: 4 bases; J trimming: 5 bases; junction bases outside the gene matches: 7. Germline loops: CDR1 SGHNT, CDR2 YYREEE (reference sequence). CDR3 bases: TGTGCCAGCAGCGGAGACAGGGGCGTGACCGGGGAGCTGTTTTTT. Translated, it gives CASSGDRGVTGELFF.

The chain carries TRBV7-2 and TRBJ2-5, with a weak D call TRBD2 (6 bases). V was pared by 5 bases and J by 1 base, with 14 bases between. Germline V lookup: CDR1 SGHTA, CDR2 FQGNSA. The CDR3 runs 15 residues. As DNA, the CDR3 is TGTGCCAGCAGCCATCCGGGGGACCGCCAAGAGACCCAGTACTTC. This encodes CASSHPGDRQETQYF.

This rearrangement joins TRBV7-2 to TRBJ1-6, with D possibly matching TRBD1 (6 bases). Between the trimmed V and J ends, which lost 3 bases and 10 bases, there was a span of 16 bases. Germline V gene sequence: CDR1 SGHTA, CDR2 FQGNSA. The CDR3 runs to 15 residues. The CDR3 region is CASSLGGATVSPLHF. CDR3 in DNA: TGTGCCAGCAGCTTGGGGGGCGCGACCGTCTCACCCCTCCACTTT.

There are many counts of this clonotype. The chain carries TRBV7-6 and TRBJ1-2, with TRBD1 matching 7 bases. V gave up 1 base and J gave up 2 bases; unmatched junction bases: 10. CDR1 and CDR2 (germline): SGHVS, FNYEAQ. This CDR3 spans 17 amino acids. In DNA form, the CDR3 reads TGTGCCAGCAGCTTAGTAGCTCCAGGGGGAGCAAACTATGGCTACACCTTC. The encoded protein is CASSLVAPGGANYGYTF. The entire variable domain, with the rest obtained from reference TRBV7-6 and TRBJ1-2, is as follows: GAGVSQSPRYKVTKRGQDVALRCDPISGHVSLYWYRQALGQGPEFLTYFNYEAQQDKSGLPNDRFSAERPEGSISTLTIQRTEQRDSAMYRCASSLVAPGGANYGYTFGSGTRLTVV.

Points on this clonotype: Being one base from a much bigger clone, this may be a read error. The chain has TRBV7-2 and TRBJ2-5, with 8 bases that match TRBD2. The CDR3 totals 15 residues. From germline, CDR1 is SGHTA and CDR2 FQGNSA. Trimming at V came to 3 bases and at J to 7 bases, leaving 10 bases not matched to a gene. This chain's CDR3 is CASSFERGGLRTQYF. CDR3 DNA: TGTGCCAGCAGCTTCGAACGGGGGGGCCTTAGGACCCAGTACTTC.

The table lists this clonotype with many counts. The chain joins TRBV4-1 to TRBJ2-7, with 7 nucleotides matching TRBD1. The V gene end was trimmed by 5 bases and the J gene end by 3 bases; junction bases not matched to a gene: 10. The CDR3 contains 15 residues. The V gene's germline CDR1 is MGHRA and CDR2 YSYEKL. The CDR3 loop reads CASSADRSDLYEQYF. The CDR3 region has the DNA TGCGCCAGCAGCGCGGACAGGAGTGATCTCTACGAGCAGTACTTC.

The V call is TRBV5-5, the J call TRBJ2-7; 8 bases fit TRBD2. The CDR3 sequence is 14 residues long. Germline V lookup: CDR1 SGHKS, CDR2 YYEKEE (reference sequence). With V trimmed by 4 bases and J by 3 bases, 6 bases remained unmatched. CDR3: CASSRGGRDYEQYF. The DNA for the CDR3 is TGTGCCAGCAGCCGGGGGGGTCGAGACTACGAGCAGTACTTC.

This clonotype has only a few counts. The gene calls are TRBV19 and TRBJ1-2, with D possibly TRBD1 on 5 matching bases. The CDR3 length is 14 residues. Trimming took off 8 bases at V and 3 bases at J, with 16 bases between the two ends. CDR1 is LNHDA, CDR2 SQIVND, per germline (reference sequence). The CDR3 here is CASRSGEDYYGYTF. The CDR3 nucleotides are TGTGCCAGTCGATCGGGGGAAGACTACTATGGCTACACCTTC.

With regard to this clonotype: Being one base from a much bigger clone, this may be a read error. The chain is built from TRBV7-2 and TRBJ2-7; 11 nucleotides line up with TRBD2. V shed 5 bases and J 3 bases; nucleotides not matched to a gene: 12. CDR3 length equals 17 residues. The germline V gene encodes CDR1 SGHTA and CDR2 FQGNSA. CDR3 in amino acids: CASSPQIAGGVNYEQYF. The CDR3 DNA sequence: TGTGCCAGCAGCCCGCAAATAGCGGGGGGGGTAAACTACGAGCAGTACTTC. Combining the CDR3 with reference TRBV7-2 and TRBJ2-7 gives the whole variable domain GAGVSQSPSNKVTEKGKDVELRCDPISGHTALYWYRQSLGQGLEFLIYFQGNSAPDKSGLPSDRFSAERTGGSVSTLTIQRTQQEDSAVYLCASSPQIAGGVNYEQYFGPGTRLTVT.

In the case of this clonotype: This sequence may be a read error, since a much larger clone differs from it by one base. The rearrangement uses TRBV12-3 or TRBV12-4 and TRBJ2-1; D not resolved. V shed 9 bases and J shed 2 bases, with 17 bases lying between them. The CDR3 spans 15 residues. CDR3 in DNA: TGTGCCAGTCGGAAAGGCAGTAGCACCTACAATGAGCAGTTCTTC. This sequence encodes CASRKGSSTYNEQFF.

V usage is TRBV4-3 and J usage is TRBJ2-7; perhaps TRBD2 as D (6 bases). V lost 0 bases and J lost 0, with 9 bases in between. CDR1 is LGHNA and CDR2 is YSLEER in the germline V gene. The CDR3 spans 15 residues. CDR3 amino acids: CASSQEEGYSYEQYF. In nucleotides, the CDR3 is TGCGCCAGCAGCCAAGAGGAGGGTTACTCCTACGAGCAGTACTTC.

This clonotype was counted ten times or more. V gene TRBV7-9 combines with J gene TRBJ2-7; possibly TRBD1 for D (6 bases). This CDR3 region has 13 residues. Trimming left V 5 bases short and J 4 bases short, with 12 bases between. Germline CDR1 SEHNR, CDR2 FQNEAQ (reference sequence). The CDR3 region is CASSPEGVYEQYF. For the CDR3, the DNA is TGTGCCAGCAGCCCCGAGGGGGTGTACGAGCAGTACTTC.

The count of this clonotype is one. V and J are TRBV19 and TRBJ2-3, with a tentative D call TRBD1 (7 bases). Trimming stripped 2 bases from V and 2 bases from J, with 17 bases between. Germline loops: CDR1 LNHDA, CDR2 SQIVND (reference sequence). CDR3 length: 17 amino acids. The CDR3 DNA is TGTGCCAGTAGTATAAGGCAGGGGGACTCTATCACAGATACGCAGTATTTT. This codes for CASSIRQGDSITDTQYF.

A few counts support this clonotype. V usage is TRBV27 and J usage is TRBJ2-1; unclear D gene. V was clipped by 3 bases and J by 4 bases, with 10 bases between them. Germline CDR1 is MNHEY and CDR2 is SMNVEV (reference sequence). The CDR3 is 14 amino acids. CDR3 nucleotides: TGTGCCAGCAGTTTGGCCGCCGTTTACAATGAGCAGTTCTTC. This codes for CASSLAAVYNEQFF.

This clonotype was recorded at least ten times. V usage is TRBV30 and J usage is TRBJ1-5; possible D gene TRBD1, 5 bases. In germline, CDR1 is GTSNPN, CDR2 SVGIG (reference sequence). V was pared by 0 bases and J by 4 bases, with 13 bases between. This CDR3 has 15 amino acids. The CDR3 coding sequence is TGTGCCTGGAGTGTACTTTCGGCAGGGAATCAGCCCCAGCATTTT. Translation gives CAWSVLSAGNQPQHF.

The chain combines TRBV24-1 with TRBJ2-1; perhaps TRBD2 as D (7 bases). Germline CDR1 is KGHDR and CDR2 is SFDVKD. CDR3 size: 11 residues. The V gene lost 4 bases and the J gene lost 15 bases, with 12 bases spanning the gap. The CDR3 loop is CATSEAGQWFF. CDR3 sequence (DNA): TGTGCCACCAGTGAAGCGGGACAATGGTTCTTC.

This clonotype was observed many times. This rearrangement joins TRBV7-2 to TRBJ2-7; a weak D match, TRBD2 (7 bases). Germline V gives CDR1 SGHTA, CDR2 FQGNSA. The CDR3 sequence is 15 residues long. With 6 bases removed from V and 0 bases from J, the gap between germline ends came to 15 bases. The CDR3: CASRERDTLSYEQYF. Written as DNA, the CDR3 is TGTGCCAGCAGGGAGCGGGACACCCTCTCCTACGAGCAGTACTTC.

This clonotype has ten or more counts. This chain uses TRBV28 with TRBJ2-5; D might be TRBD1 or TRBD2, each matching 5 bases. The length of the CDR3 is 20 residues. The germline V gene has CDR1 MDHEN and CDR2 SYDVKM. V was trimmed by 6 bases and J by 2 bases, leaving 31 bases between them. The DNA of the CDR3 is TGTGCCAGCAGCCCGCTCGTTCCCGGGACCCCAAACGACATGCAAGAGACCCAGTACTTC. It yields the protein CASSPLVPGTPNDMQETQYF. Together with reference TRBV28 and TRBJ2-5, the CDR3 gives the full variable domain: DVKVTQSSRYLVKRTGEKVFLECVQDMDHENMFWYRQDPGLGLRLIYFSYDVKMKEKGDIPEGYSVSREKKERFSLILESASTNQTSMYLCASSPLVPGTPNDMQETQYFGPGTRLLVL.

This clonotype appeared a few times. DNA for the CDR3: TGTGCCAGCACCGATCAGCGGGGGGGACCCTACGAGCAGTACTTC. This sequence encodes CASTDQRGGPYEQYF. The chain uses TRBV28 and TRBJ2-7; TRBD2 agrees at 10 bases. The CDR3 length is 15 residues. CDR1 is MDHEN, CDR2 SYDVKM, per germline. The ends lost 7 bases at V and 2 bases at J; junction bases unmatched: 8.

This chain links TRBV15 with TRBJ2-2; D not certain. CDR1 and CDR2 from the germline V gene are LNHNV and YYDKDF (reference sequence). This CDR3 comprises 12 residues. Trimming took 8 bases from V and 5 from J, leaving 9 bases between them. Here the CDR3 DNA reads TGTGCCACCCAAGGGTGGACCGGGGAGCTGTTTTTT. This translates into CATQGWTGELFF. The full variable domain, completed using reference TRBV15 and TRBJ2-2, is DAMVIQNPRYQVTQFGKPVTLSCSQTLNHNVMYWYQQKSSQAPKLLFHYYDKDFNNEADTPDNFQSRRPNTSFCFLDIRSPGLGDTAMYLCATQGWTGELFFGEGSRLTVL.

CDR3 in DNA: TGTGCCAGCAGCTTGGTAGCAGGGGAAAGCTCCTATAATTCACCCCTCCACTTT. This codes for CASSLVAGESSYNSPLHF. V gene TRBV5-6 combines with J gene TRBJ1-6; D is perhaps TRBD1 (6 bases). The CDR3 is 18 residues long. Germline V gene sequence: CDR1 SGHDT, CDR2 YYEEEE. The germline V and J ends were trimmed by 0 bases and 0 bases, with 13 bases remaining between them.

In its sample, this clonotype was seen many times. The rearrangement joins TRBV7-3 to TRBJ2-1; D is undetermined. V shed 4 bases and J shed 10 bases, with 11 bases lying between them. This CDR3 spans 12 amino acids. In germline, CDR1 is SGHTA, CDR2 FQGTGA. CDR3 nucleotides: TGTGCCAGCAGCTCACCTGGGTCGGAGCAGTTCTTC. It translates to CASSSPGSEQFF.

This clonotype was seen repeatedly, ten times or more. The genes are TRBV5-6 and TRBJ2-3; TRBD2 aligns across 9 bases. The CDR3 is 16 residues long. The J segment lost 0 bases and the V segment lost 1 base, leaving 3 bases of the junction unmatched. CDR1 SGHDT and CDR2 YYEEEE come from the germline V gene. Here the CDR3 DNA reads TGTGCCAGCAGCTTGCTAGCGGGAAGGAGCACAGATACGCAGTATTTT. It encodes CASSLLAGRSTDTQYF.